This is a list of T cell receptor beta chains from one sample in a study of post-analysis software for immune sequencing data. TCRdb re-analysed the PCR reads in MiXCR, keeping a single row per CDR3 protein. The sample holds a few hundred thousand distinct CDR3 sequences, roughly 35% seen once. Sequenced input: blood. These receptors originate from a girl aged 10 to 17 with multiple sclerosis. The CDR3 runs from the conserved cysteine through the conserved F or W. The order of the fields is V gene, J gene, clone size, CDR3 length, D gene, CDR3 DNA, CDR3 protein. D genes are given only for firm matches. Clone size is shown for a subset of rows, as once, few, many or a class of expanded clone.

v_gene: TRBV5-1; j_gene: TRBJ1-4; abundance: NA; len: 18; d_gene: NA; CDR3nt: TGCGCCAGCAGCCCGGACGGGACACCCACCGCGGCTAATGAAAAACTGTTTTTT; CDR3aa: CASSPDGTPTAANEKLFF
v_gene: TRBV20-1; j_gene: TRBJ1-2; abundance: few; len: 13; d_gene: NA; CDR3nt: TGCAGTGCCCCGGTAGGCTCTTATTATGGCTACACCTTC; CDR3aa: CSAPVGSYYGYTF
v_gene: TRBV20-1; j_gene: TRBJ2-7; abundance: few; len: 13; d_gene: NA; CDR3nt: TGCAGTGCTAGTCGAAGCAGGAACTACGAGCAGTACTTC; CDR3aa: CSASRSRNYEQYF
v_gene: TRBV20-1; j_gene: TRBJ2-3; abundance: few; len: 16; d_gene: NA; CDR3nt: TGCAGTGCTAGAGATCAGCAGGGGAGGGGTAGAGATACGCAGTATTTT; CDR3aa: CSARDQQGRGRDTQYF
v_gene: TRBV12-3/TRBV12-4; j_gene: TRBJ2-7; abundance: NA; len: 15; d_gene: TRBD2; CDR3nt: TGTGCCAGCAGCGGGGGGACGGCTAGCTCCTACGAGCAGTACTTC; CDR3aa: CASSGGTASSYEQYF
v_gene: TRBV29-1; j_gene: TRBJ1-1; abundance: NA; len: 13; d_gene: NA; CDR3nt: TGCAGCTCCCTCTCCGGGTTGAACACTGAAGCTTTCTTT; CDR3aa: CSSLSGLNTEAFF
v_gene: TRBV18; j_gene: TRBJ2-4; abundance: NA; len: 15; d_gene: TRBD1; CDR3nt: TGTGCCAGCTCACCAGCGACAGGGGGCAAAAACATTCAGTACTTC; CDR3aa: CASSPATGGKNIQYF
v_gene: TRBV7-9; j_gene: TRBJ2-7; abundance: NA; len: 12; d_gene: NA; CDR3nt: TGTGCCAGCAGCTTAGGACTAAACGAGCAGTACTTC; CDR3aa: CASSLGLNEQYF
v_gene: TRBV5-1; j_gene: TRBJ2-1; abundance: NA; len: 18; d_gene: NA; CDR3nt: TGCGCCAGCAGCTTGGCCGGACGCACTGCCCTAGGGGGGAGGGAGCAGTTCTTC; CDR3aa: CASSLAGRTALGGREQFF
v_gene: TRBV7-2; j_gene: TRBJ1-1; abundance: once; len: 16; d_gene: NA; CDR3nt: TGTGCCAGCAGCTCCGACAGGTTGGGCATGAACACTGAAGCTTTCTTT; CDR3aa: CASSSDRLGMNTEAFF